A single sample gave rise to the 8 T cell receptor beta chains below, sequenced in a study of OX40 agonist ivuxolimab in advanced cancers. The assay was immunoSEQ multiplex PCR, and TCRdb's table has in-frame clones only and misses some. The sample yields under 110,000 clones, 90% seen once. The sequenced sample was CD4+ or CD8+ T cells sorted from blood, obtained in a trial of the OX40 agonist ivuxolimab. These receptors came from an adult with an advanced solid tumor such as melanoma, head and neck, liver or kidney cancer.

The chain combines TRBV6-5 with TRBJ1-6; TRBD1 agrees at 7 bases. V lost 6 bases, J lost 6 bases, and 8 bases stayed unmatched. CDR1 and CDR2 from the germline V gene are MNHEY and SVGAGI. CDR3 length equals 15 residues. CDR3 sequence: CASRPPGQINSPLHF. The DNA of the CDR3 is TGTGCCAGCAGACCACCGGGACAGATTAATTCACCCCTCCACTTT.

The gene calls are TRBV27 and TRBJ1-6; D may be TRBD1 (5 bases). V lost 6 bases, J lost 10 bases, and 16 bases lay in between. The germline V gene has CDR1 MNHEY and CDR2 SMNVEV (reference sequence). The CDR3 has 14 amino acids. The CDR3 nucleotides are TGTGCCAGCAGAAGCGGGCAGGGAGGATCACCCCTCCACTTT. Residues: CASRSGQGGSPLHF.

In its sample, this clone was seen once. V usage is TRBV4-2 and J usage is TRBJ2-1, with a weak D call TRBD2 (6 bases). The CDR3 contains 15 residues. V was shortened by 1 base and J by 9 bases, with 16 bases between the two germline ends. From germline, CDR1 is LGHNA and CDR2 YNFKEQ. CDR3 in DNA: TGTGCCAGCAGCCAAGGACTAGATGGATGGGGTGAGCAGTTCTTC. Its translation: CASSQGLDGWGEQFF.

This chain connects TRBV6-5 to TRBJ2-3; D is ambiguous. The CDR3 is made up of 14 amino acids. Germline V gene data show CDR1 as MNHEY and CDR2 as SVGAGI. Trimming stripped 2 bases from V and 8 bases from J, with 14 bases between. This CDR3 is CASSYDRKIGTQYF. As DNA, the CDR3 is TGTGCCAGCAGTTACGATCGGAAAATCGGTACGCAGTATTTT.

The chain links TRBV7-9 to TRBJ2-5, with 12 bases aligning to TRBD2. Trimming removed 4 bases from V and 4 bases from J; junction bases left unmatched: 16. The CDR3 is made up of 19 amino acids. CDR1 and CDR2 from the germline V gene are SEHNR and FQNEAQ (reference sequence). The CDR3 nucleotides read TGTGCCAGCAGCTCCAAGGGGCTAGCGGGGGGGCCGAGGGCAGAGACCCAGTACTTC. As protein: CASSSKGLAGGPRAETQYF. Drawing the rest from reference TRBV7-9 and TRBJ2-5, the complete variable domain is DTGVSQNPRHKITKRGQNVTFRCDPISEHNRLYWYRQTLGQGPEFLTYFQNEAQLEKSRLLSDRFSAERPKGSFSTLEIQRTEQGDSAMYLCASSSKGLAGGPRAETQYFGPGTRLLVL.

The chain employs TRBV5-4 and TRBJ2-2; tentatively, D is TRBD1 (6 bases). Trimming removed 4 bases from V and 0 bases from J, with 16 bases in between. The CDR3 sequence is 17 residues long. The germline V gene encodes CDR1 SGHNT and CDR2 YYREEE (reference sequence). The CDR3 nucleotides read TGTGCCAGCAGCCCCGACGCCGACAGGACGAACACCGGGGAGCTGTTTTTT. Translation gives CASSPDADRTNTGELFF.

V is TRBV7-2 and J is TRBJ1-2, with 8 bases aligning to TRBD1. Trimming at V came to 4 bases and at J to 6 bases, leaving 7 bases not matched to a gene. Germline V CDR1 and CDR2: SGHTA, FQGNSA. This CDR3 spans 14 amino acids. DNA for the CDR3: TGTGCCAGCAGCTCAGGACAGGGTCGGCATGGCTACACCTTC. This encodes CASSSGQGRHGYTF.

In DNA form, the CDR3 reads TGTGCCAGTAGCACTAGTGGCGGGGCAGATACGCAGTATTTT. Translated, it gives CASSTSGGADTQYF. The V and J genes are TRBV19 and TRBJ2-3, with a tentative D call TRBD2 (6 bases). Trimming took off 6 bases at V and 4 bases at J, with 14 bases between the two ends. Per the germline V gene, CDR1 is LNHDA and CDR2 is SQIVND (reference sequence). This CDR3 region has 14 residues. Supplemented by reference TRBV19 and TRBJ2-3, the full variable domain reads DGGITQSPKYLFRKEGQNVTLSCEQNLNHDAMYWYRQDPGQGLRLIYYSQIVNDFQKGDIAEGYSVSREKKESFPLTVTSAQKNPTAFYLCASSTSGGADTQYFGPGTRLTVL.